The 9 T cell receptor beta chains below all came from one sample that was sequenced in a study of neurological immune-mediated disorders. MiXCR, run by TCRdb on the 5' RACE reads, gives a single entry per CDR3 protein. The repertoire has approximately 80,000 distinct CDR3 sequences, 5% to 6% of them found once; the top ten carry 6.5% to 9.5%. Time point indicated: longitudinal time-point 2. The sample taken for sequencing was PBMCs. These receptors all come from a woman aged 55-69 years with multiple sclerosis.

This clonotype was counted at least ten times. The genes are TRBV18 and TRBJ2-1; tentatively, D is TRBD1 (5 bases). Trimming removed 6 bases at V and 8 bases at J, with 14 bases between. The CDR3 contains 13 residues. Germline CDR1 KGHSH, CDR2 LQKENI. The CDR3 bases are TGTGCCAGCTCGTATCGCCAGGGCCATGAGCAGTTCTTC. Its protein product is CASSYRQGHEQFF.

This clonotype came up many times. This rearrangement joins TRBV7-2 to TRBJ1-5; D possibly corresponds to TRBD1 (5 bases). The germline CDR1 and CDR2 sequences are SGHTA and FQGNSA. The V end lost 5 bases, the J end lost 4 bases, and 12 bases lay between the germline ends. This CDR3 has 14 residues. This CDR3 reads CASSRTGLNQPQHF. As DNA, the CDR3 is TGTGCCAGCAGCAGAACAGGACTTAATCAGCCCCAGCATTTT.

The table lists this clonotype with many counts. The CDR3 DNA reads as TGTGCCAGCAGCTTAGCGCAGCGGGGGGGATACAATGAGCAGTTCTTC. Its translation is CASSLAQRGGYNEQFF. The V call is TRBV11-1, the J call TRBJ2-1; 10 nucleotides match TRBD2. V dropped 0 bases and J dropped 4; count of bases not matched to a gene: 3. CDR1 and CDR2 (germline): SGHAT, FQDESV (reference sequence). The CDR3 is 16 amino acids. The entire variable domain, with the rest obtained from reference TRBV11-1 and TRBJ2-1, is as follows: EAEVAQSPRYKITEKSQAVAFWCDPISGHATLYWYRQILGQGPELLVQFQDESVVDDSQLPKDRFSAERLKGVDSTLKIQPAELGDSAMYLCASSLAQRGGYNEQFFGPGTRLTVL.

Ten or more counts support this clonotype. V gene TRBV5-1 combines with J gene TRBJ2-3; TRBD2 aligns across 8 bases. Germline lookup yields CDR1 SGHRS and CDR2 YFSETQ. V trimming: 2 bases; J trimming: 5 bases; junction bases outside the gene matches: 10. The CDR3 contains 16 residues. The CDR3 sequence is CASSLDPGTRRDTQYF. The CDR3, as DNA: TGCGCCAGCAGCTTAGACCCCGGGACTAGAAGAGATACGCAGTATTTT.

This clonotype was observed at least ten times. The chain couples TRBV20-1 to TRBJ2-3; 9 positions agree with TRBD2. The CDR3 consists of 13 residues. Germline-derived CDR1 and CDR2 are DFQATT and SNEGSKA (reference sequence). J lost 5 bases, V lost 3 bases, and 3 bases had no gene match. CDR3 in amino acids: CSARLAGLDTQYF. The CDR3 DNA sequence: TGCAGTGCTAGGCTAGCGGGGTTAGATACGCAGTATTTT.

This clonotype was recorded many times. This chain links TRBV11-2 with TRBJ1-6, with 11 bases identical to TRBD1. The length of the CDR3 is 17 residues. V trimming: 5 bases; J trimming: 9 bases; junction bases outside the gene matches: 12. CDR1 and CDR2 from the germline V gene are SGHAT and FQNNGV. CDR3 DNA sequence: TGTGCCAGCAGCGCGGACAGGGGGCTTAAGGGGAGTTCACCCCTCCACTTT. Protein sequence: CASSADRGLKGSSPLHF.

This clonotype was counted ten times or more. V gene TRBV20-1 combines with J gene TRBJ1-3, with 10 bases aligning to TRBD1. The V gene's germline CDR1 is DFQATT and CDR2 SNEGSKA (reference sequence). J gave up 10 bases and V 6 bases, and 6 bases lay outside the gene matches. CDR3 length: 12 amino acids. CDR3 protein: CSAGTGVNTIYF. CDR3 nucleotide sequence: TGCAGTGCCGGGACAGGGGTTAATACCATATATTTT.

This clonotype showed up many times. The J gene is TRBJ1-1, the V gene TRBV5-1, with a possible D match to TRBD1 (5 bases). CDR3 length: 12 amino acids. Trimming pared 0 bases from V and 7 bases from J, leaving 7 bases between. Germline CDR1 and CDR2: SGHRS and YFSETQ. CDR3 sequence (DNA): TGCGCCAGCAGCTTGGGGGACGGTGAAGCTTTCTTT. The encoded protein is CASSLGDGEAFF.

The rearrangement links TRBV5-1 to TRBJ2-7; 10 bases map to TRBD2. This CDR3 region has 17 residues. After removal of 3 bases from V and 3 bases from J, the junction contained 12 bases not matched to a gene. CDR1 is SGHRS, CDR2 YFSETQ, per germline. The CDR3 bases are TGCGCCAGCAGCTGGCAGGCGGGAGCGGGGGGGCTCTACGAGCAGTACTTC. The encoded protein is CASSWQAGAGGLYEQYF. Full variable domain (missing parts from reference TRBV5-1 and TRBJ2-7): KAGVTQTPRYLIKTRGQQVTLSCSPISGHRSVSWYQQTPGQGLQFLFEYFSETQRNKGNFPGRFSGRQFSNSRSEMNVSTLELGDSALYLCASSWQAGAGGLYEQYFGPGTRLTVT.